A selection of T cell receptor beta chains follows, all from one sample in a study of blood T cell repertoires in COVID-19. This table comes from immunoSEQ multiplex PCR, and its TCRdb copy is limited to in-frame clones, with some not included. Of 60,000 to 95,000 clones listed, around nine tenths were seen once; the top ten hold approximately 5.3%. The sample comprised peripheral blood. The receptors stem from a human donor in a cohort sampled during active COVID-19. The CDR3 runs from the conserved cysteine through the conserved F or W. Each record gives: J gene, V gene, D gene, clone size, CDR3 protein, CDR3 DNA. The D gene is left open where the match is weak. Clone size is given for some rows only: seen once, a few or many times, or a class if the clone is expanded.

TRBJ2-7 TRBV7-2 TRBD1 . CASSLAGDSVGEYF TGTGCCAGCAGCTTAGCGGGGGACAGCGTAGGAGAGTACTTC
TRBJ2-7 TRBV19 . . CASSIVPGAGVGEQYF TGTGCCAGTAGTATAGTCCCGGGAGCAGGTGTAGGTGAGCAGTACTTC
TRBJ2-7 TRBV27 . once CASSLSRGSAYEQYF TGTGCCAGCAGTTTATCGCGGGGATCGGCCTACGAGCAGTACTTC
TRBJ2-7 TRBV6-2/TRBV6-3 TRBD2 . CASSYSTSGSYEQYF TGTGCCAGCAGTTACTCGACTAGCGGGTCCTACGAGCAGTACTTC
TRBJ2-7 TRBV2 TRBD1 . CASGDSLYEQYF TGTGCCAGCGGGGACAGTTTATACGAGCAGTACTTC
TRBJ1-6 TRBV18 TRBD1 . CASSRDRGNSPLHF TGTGCCAGCTCACGGGACAGGGGGAATTCACCCCTCCACTTT
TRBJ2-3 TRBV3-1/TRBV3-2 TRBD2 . CASSHLAGGTDTQYF TGTGCCAGCAGCCACCTAGCGGGGGGCACAGATACGCAGTATTTT
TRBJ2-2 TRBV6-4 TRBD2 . CASSRSGGLAGNTGELFF TGTGCCAGCAGCCGATCGGGGGGGCTCGCCGGAAACACCGGGGAGCTGTTTTTT
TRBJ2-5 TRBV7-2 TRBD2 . CASSLASVAGGRSQETQYF TGTGCCAGCAGCTTAGCGTCGGTAGCGGGGGGGCGGTCCCAAGAGACCCAGTACTTC
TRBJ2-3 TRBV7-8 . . CASSPGGRTDTQYF TGTGCCAGCAGCCCAGGGGGGCGCACAGATACGCAGTATTTT
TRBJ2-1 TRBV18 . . CASSRDYNEQFF TGTGCCAGCTCGCGCGACTACAATGAGCAGTTCTTC
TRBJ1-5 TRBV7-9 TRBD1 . CASSLGDRQPQHF TGTGCCAGCAGCTTAGGGGACAGACAGCCCCAGCATTTT
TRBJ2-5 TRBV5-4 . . CAWEQQETQYF TGTGCCTGGGAGCAGCAAGAGACCCAGTACTTC
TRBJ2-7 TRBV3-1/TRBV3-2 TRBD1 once CASSQGTGLTYEQYF TGTGCCAGCAGCCAAGGGACAGGGTTGACTTACGAGCAGTACTTC
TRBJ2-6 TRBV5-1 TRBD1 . CASSSRQGAGANVLTF TGCGCCAGCAGCTCCCGACAGGGGGCTGGGGCCAACGTCCTGACTTTC
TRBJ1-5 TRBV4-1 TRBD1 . CASSTRQGLISNQPQHF TGCGCCAGCAGCACTCGACAGGGCCTCATTAGCAATCAGCCCCAGCATTTT
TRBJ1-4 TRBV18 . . CASSRSGSANEKLFF TGTGCCAGCTCACGCTCGGGGTCGGCTAATGAAAAACTGTTTTTT
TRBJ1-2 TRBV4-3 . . CASSQVGGAYGYTF TGCGCCAGCAGCCAAGTTGGAGGGGCCTATGGCTACACCTTC
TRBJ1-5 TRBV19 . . CASSIATFGGNQPQHF TGTGCCAGTAGTATAGCCACGTTCGGGGGAAATCAGCCCCAGCATTTT
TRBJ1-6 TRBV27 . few CASSLSADRNSPLHF TGTGCCAGCAGTTTATCAGCGGACAGAAATTCACCCCTCCACTTT
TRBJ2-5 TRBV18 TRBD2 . CASSPQRGGLGGQETQYF TGTGCCAGCTCACCACAGCGGGGGGGCCTTGGAGGGCAAGAGACCCAGTACTTC
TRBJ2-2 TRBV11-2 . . CASSPSRGTGELFF TGTGCCAGCAGCCCCTCCAGGGGCACCGGGGAGCTGTTTTTT
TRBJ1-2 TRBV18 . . CASSPSVGQDYGYTF TGTGCCAGCTCACCATCGGTAGGACAAGACTATGGCTACACCTTC
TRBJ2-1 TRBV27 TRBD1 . CASSWEGGAYNEQFF TGTGCCAGCAGTTGGGAAGGGGGCGCCTACAATGAGCAGTTCTTC
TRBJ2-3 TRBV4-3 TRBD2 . CASSQGLAGNGDTQYF TGCGCCAGCAGCCAAGGACTAGCGGGAAACGGAGATACGCAGTATTTT
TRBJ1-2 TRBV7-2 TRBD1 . CASSLGQGVGYGYTF TGTGCCAGCAGCTTAGGACAGGGTGTCGGCTATGGCTACACCTTC
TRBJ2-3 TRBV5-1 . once CASSLDSPVADTQYF TGCGCCAGCAGCTTAGACAGTCCCGTTGCAGATACGCAGTATTTT
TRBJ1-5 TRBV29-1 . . CSVDQGLDQPQHF TGCAGCGTTGACCAGGGGTTAGACCAGCCCCAGCATTTT
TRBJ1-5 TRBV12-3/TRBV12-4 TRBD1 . CASRDRGGQPQHF TGTGCCAGTCGGGACAGGGGCGGTCAGCCCCAGCATTTT
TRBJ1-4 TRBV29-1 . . CSVWSTNEKLFF TGCAGCGTTTGGAGTACGAATGAAAAACTGTTTTTT
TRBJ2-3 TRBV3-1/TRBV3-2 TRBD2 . CASIKWSGDPTDTQYF TGTGCCAGCATTAAGTGGAGCGGGGACCCCACAGATACGCAGTATTTT
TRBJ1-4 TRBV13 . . CASSLGLTNEKLFF TGTGCCAGCAGCTTAGGCCTAACTAATGAAAAACTGTTTTTT
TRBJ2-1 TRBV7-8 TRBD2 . CASTGGGASYNEQFF TGTGCCAGCACCGGGGGGGGAGCCTCCTACAATGAGCAGTTCTTC
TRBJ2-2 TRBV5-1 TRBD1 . CASSLGDREDTGELFF TGCGCCAGCAGCTTGGGGGACAGGGAAGACACCGGGGAGCTGTTTTTT
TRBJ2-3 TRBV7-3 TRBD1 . CASSSGQFPDTQYF TGTGCCAGCAGCTCGGGACAGTTTCCAGATACGCAGTATTTT
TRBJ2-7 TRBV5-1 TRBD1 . CASSKGQATYEQYF TGCGCCAGCAGCAAAGGACAGGCGACCTACGAGCAGTACTTC
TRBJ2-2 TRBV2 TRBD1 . CASRPRDRQSVATGELFF TGTGCCAGCAGGCCACGGGACAGGCAAAGCGTAGCCACCGGGGAGCTGTTTTTT
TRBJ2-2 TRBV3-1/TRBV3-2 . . CASSHGRRTNTGELFF TGTGCCAGCAGCCACGGACGGAGGACGAACACCGGGGAGCTGTTTTTT
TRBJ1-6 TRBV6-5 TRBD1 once CATKGTAVNSPLHF TGTGCCACCAAGGGGACAGCTGTTAATTCACCCCTCCACTTT
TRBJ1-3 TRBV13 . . CASSPRQFSGNTIYF TGTGCCAGCAGCCCGCGACAGTTCTCTGGAAACACCATATATTTT
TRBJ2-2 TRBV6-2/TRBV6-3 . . CASSSGTRKSGELFF TGTGCCAGCAGCTCCGGGACAAGAAAGTCGGGGGAGCTGTTTTTT
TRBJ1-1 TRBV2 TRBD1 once CASSGQGNTEAFF TGTGCCAGCAGTGGACAGGGAAACACTGAAGCTTTCTTT
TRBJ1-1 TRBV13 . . CASSPVGGMNTEAFF TGTGCCAGCAGCCCTGTGGGGGGTATGAACACTGAAGCTTTCTTT
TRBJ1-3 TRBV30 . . CAWSVSSGNTIYF TGTGCCTGGAGTGTCAGCTCTGGAAACACCATATATTTT
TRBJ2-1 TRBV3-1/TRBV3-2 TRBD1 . CASSQGQGAYNEQFF TGTGCCAGCAGCCAGGGACAGGGGGCCTACAATGAGCAGTTCTTC
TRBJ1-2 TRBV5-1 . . CASSREGIPDGYTF TGCGCCAGCAGCAGGGAGGGGATACCAGATGGCTACACCTTC
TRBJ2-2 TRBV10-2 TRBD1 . CASLGQGFHTGELFF TGCGCCAGCCTAGGACAGGGGTTTCATACCGGGGAGCTGTTTTTT
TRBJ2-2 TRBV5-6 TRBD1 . CASSPGWGRGPTGELFF TGTGCCAGCAGCCCTGGCTGGGGTAGGGGGCCCACCGGGGAGCTGTTTTTT
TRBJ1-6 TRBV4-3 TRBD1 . CASSRTGTATSHSPLHF TGCGCCAGCAGCCGCACAGGGACAGCAACCTCTCATTCACCCCTCCACTTT
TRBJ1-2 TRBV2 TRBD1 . CASSPGQAYGYTF TGTGCCAGCAGCCCCGGACAGGCCTATGGCTACACCTTC
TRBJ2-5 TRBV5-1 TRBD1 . CASSLGQGRQETQYF TGCGCCAGCAGCTTGGGACAGGGGAGGCAAGAGACCCAGTACTTC
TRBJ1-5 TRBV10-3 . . CAISVMRGADQPQHF TGTGCCATCAGCGTTATGCGGGGGGCTGATCAGCCCCAGCATTTT
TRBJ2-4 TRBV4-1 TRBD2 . CASSPSTWAGEAKNIQYF TGCGCCAGCAGCCCGAGCACCTGGGCGGGGGAGGCCAAAAACATTCAGTACTTC
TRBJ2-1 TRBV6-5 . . CASSSSYYNDGQFF TGTGCCAGCAGTTCATCATATTACAATGATGGGCAGTTCTTC
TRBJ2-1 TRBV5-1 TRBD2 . CASSLLTSGYNEQFF TGCGCCAGCAGCTTGTTGACTAGCGGGTACAATGAGCAGTTCTTC
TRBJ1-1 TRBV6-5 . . CASSYNRVLNTEAFF TGTGCCAGCAGTTATAACAGGGTATTGAACACTGAAGCTTTCTTT
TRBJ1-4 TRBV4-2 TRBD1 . CASSQGGTGALGGEKLFF TGTGCCAGCAGCCAAGGAGGAACAGGGGCGCTCGGGGGCGAAAAACTGTTTTTT
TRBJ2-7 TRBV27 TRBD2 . CASGPLAATYEQYF TGTGCCAGCGGACCACTAGCGGCCACCTACGAGCAGTACTTC
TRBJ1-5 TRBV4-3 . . CASSQDVQYSNQPQHF TGCGCCAGCAGCCAAGATGTGCAGTATAGCAATCAGCCCCAGCATTTT